The clone carrying this T cell receptor beta chain appeared a few times. The target antigen is unknown. This entry comes from a study of beta chain features in type 1 diabetes. General study findings and limits: VDJ junctions from type 1 diabetes patients carried fewer insertions and larger deletions. Patients showed naive, central memory and Treg TCRB repertoires that appeared more similar than those of healthy donors. Whether TCRB rearrangement is influenced by HLA type was left unresolved in this analysis.

Sequencing targeted expressed TCRB transcripts, as all isolated RNA had been reverse transcribed. Using immunoSEQ multiplex PCR, the repertoire was profiled, and TCRdb retains in-frame clones only, with some absent. The table has some 270,000 clones, roughly 8% seen once. The CDR3 contains 14 residues. The V and J ends lost 3 bases and 2 bases respectively, with 11 bases between them. Germline-derived CDR1 and CDR2 are MNHEY and SMNVEV (reference sequence). The chain couples TRBV27 to TRBJ2-7, with D maybe TRBD2 (5 bases). The clonotype originates from a woman between 18 and 29 years old in good health. Sequencing was done on a sample of central memory CD4+ T cells from blood. CDR3 sequence: CASSLRGGPYEQYF. The CDR3 region has the DNA TGTGCCAGCAGTTTGCGCGGAGGACCCTACGAGCAGTACTTC.